A selection of T cell receptor beta chains follows, all from one sample in a study of identical twins. TCRdb re-called the 5' RACE reads through MiXCR, storing one row per CDR3 protein. Of fewer than 500,000 distinct CDR3 sequences listed, 24% are singletons. This sample was shared with a second study, whose subject was T cells expressing NK-cell markers.

The specimen was CD4+ T cells sorted from blood. Receptor source: a woman aged 18-35 years in good health. The CDR3 runs from the conserved cysteine through the conserved F or W. The order of the fields is V gene, clone size, J gene, D gene, CDR3 protein, CDR3 DNA. A D gene is named only where the DNA matches it firmly. For some rows the clone size is stated as once, few or many, or as a class when expanded; others skip it.

>TRBV27|-|TRBJ1-1|-
CASSPTGRYTEAFF
TGTGCCAGCAGTCCGACGGGACGGTACACTGAAGCTTTCTTT
>TRBV7-2|few|TRBJ2-7|-
CASSLVSSGQGTFLQYF
TGTGCCAGCAGCTTAGTTTCTAGCGGACAGGGTACTTTTTTGCAGTACTTC
>TRBV11-2|few|TRBJ2-1|TRBD2
CASSPIAGKSGNEQFF
TGTGCCAGCAGCCCCATAGCGGGAAAGTCCGGCAATGAGCAGTTCTTC
>TRBV3-1|-|TRBJ2-3|TRBD2
CASSQARLALTDTQYF
TGTGCCAGCAGCCAAGCAAGACTAGCCCTCACAGATACGCAGTATTTT
>TRBV12-3/TRBV12-4|few|TRBJ2-5|TRBD1
CASSSQGSGTQYF
TGTGCCAGCAGCTCACAGGGGAGCGGGACCCAGTACTTC
>TRBV5-1|few|TRBJ2-7|TRBD2
CASSSGLAGGRPYEQYF
TGCGCCAGCAGCTCTGGACTAGCGGGAGGCCGCCCCTACGAGCAGTACTTC
>TRBV25-1|few|TRBJ2-1|TRBD2
CASSEGTGGPRNEQFF
TGTGCCAGCAGTGAAGGTACGGGAGGGCCGCGGAATGAGCAGTTCTTC
>TRBV12-3/TRBV12-4|many|TRBJ2-2|-
CASSHLNTGELFF
TGTGCCAGCAGTCACCTCAACACCGGGGAGCTGTTTTTT
>TRBV12-3/TRBV12-4|-|TRBJ2-4|-
CASSSTGAKNIQYF
TGTGCCAGCAGTTCAACAGGAGCCAAAAACATTCAGTACTTC
>TRBV5-1|few|TRBJ1-2|-
CASSLGIYGYTF
TGCGCCAGCAGTTTAGGGATCTATGGCTACACCTTC
>TRBV15|-|TRBJ1-4|-
CATSRGKGEKLFF
TGTGCCACCAGCAGGGGGAAAGGGGAAAAACTGTTTTTT
>TRBV12-3/TRBV12-4|-|TRBJ2-1|-
CASSYGTERNEQFF
TGTGCCAGCAGTTATGGGACTGAGCGTAATGAGCAGTTCTTC
>TRBV9|-|TRBJ2-1|TRBD2
CASSVGGRREGSREQFF
TGTGCCAGCAGCGTAGGGGGAAGGCGGGAGGGAAGTCGCGAGCAGTTCTTC
>TRBV3-1|few|TRBJ2-2|-
CASSPPAGGELFF
TGTGCCAGCAGCCCCCCGGCGGGGGGGGAGCTGTTTTTT
>TRBV5-1|-|TRBJ2-3|-
CASSRGNSGRTDTQYF
TGCGCCAGCAGCCGTGGGAATAGCGGTAGAACAGATACGCAGTATTTT
>TRBV7-9|-|TRBJ2-1|-
CASTGGPLGQFF
TGTGCCAGCACCGGAGGACCGCTAGGGCAGTTCTTC
>TRBV28|-|TRBJ1-5|-
CASSLDRYQPQHF
TGTGCCAGCAGTTTAGACCGATATCAGCCCCAGCATTTT
>TRBV20-1|-|TRBJ2-7|-
CSARAARSYEQYF
TGCAGTGCTAGAGCGGCCCGTTCCTACGAGCAGTACTTC
>TRBV20-1|few|TRBJ2-6|-
CSATARDSGANVLTF
TGCAGTGCAACCGCCAGGGACTCTGGGGCCAACGTCCTGACTTTC
>TRBV6-1|-|TRBJ1-1|-
CASRPNQGTNTEAFF
TGTGCCAGCAGACCTAATCAGGGGACCAACACTGAAGCTTTCTTT
>TRBV10-2|-|TRBJ2-1|TRBD2
CASSGGLAGVRGASEQFF
TGCGCCAGCAGTGGGGGGCTAGCGGGGGTCCGGGGGGCCAGTGAGCAGTTCTTC
>TRBV6-1|-|TRBJ2-1|TRBD1
CASSRSGTAYNEQFF
TGTGCCAGCAGCCGCTCGGGGACAGCCTACAATGAGCAGTTCTTC
>TRBV18|few|TRBJ2-7|-
CASSPSLAGWGGEQYF
TGTGCCAGCTCACCATCCCTTGCGGGATGGGGCGGCGAGCAGTACTTC
>TRBV7-9|-|TRBJ2-1|TRBD1
CASSSGTDHSYNEQFF
TGTGCCAGCAGCTCCGGGACAGACCATTCCTACAATGAGCAGTTCTTC